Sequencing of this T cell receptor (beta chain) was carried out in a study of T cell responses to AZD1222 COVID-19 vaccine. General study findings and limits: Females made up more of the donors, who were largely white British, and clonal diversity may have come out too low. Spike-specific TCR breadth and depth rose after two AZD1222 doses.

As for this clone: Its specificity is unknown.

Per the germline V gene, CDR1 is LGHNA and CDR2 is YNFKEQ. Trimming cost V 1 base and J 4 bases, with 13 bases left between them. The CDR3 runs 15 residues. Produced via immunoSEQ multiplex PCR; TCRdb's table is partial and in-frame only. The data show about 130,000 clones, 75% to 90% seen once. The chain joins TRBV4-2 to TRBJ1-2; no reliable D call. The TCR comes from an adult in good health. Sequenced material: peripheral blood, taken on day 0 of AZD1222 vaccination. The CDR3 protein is CASSQGLLDGYGYTF. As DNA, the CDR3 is TGTGCCAGCAGCCAAGGACTCCTTGACGGCTATGGCTACACCTTC.